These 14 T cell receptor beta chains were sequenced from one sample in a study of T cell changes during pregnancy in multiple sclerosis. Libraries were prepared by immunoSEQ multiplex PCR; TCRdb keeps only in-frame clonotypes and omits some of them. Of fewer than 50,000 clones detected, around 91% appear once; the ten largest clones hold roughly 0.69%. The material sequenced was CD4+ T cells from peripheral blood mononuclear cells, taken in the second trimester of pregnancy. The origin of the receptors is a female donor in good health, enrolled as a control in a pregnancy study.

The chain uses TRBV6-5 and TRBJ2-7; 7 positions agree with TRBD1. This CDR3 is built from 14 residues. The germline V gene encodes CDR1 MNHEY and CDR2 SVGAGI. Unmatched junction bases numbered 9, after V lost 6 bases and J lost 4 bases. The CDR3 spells CASSPGTVLYEQYF. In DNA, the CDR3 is TGTGCCAGCAGCCCCGGGACAGTTCTATACGAGCAGTACTTC.

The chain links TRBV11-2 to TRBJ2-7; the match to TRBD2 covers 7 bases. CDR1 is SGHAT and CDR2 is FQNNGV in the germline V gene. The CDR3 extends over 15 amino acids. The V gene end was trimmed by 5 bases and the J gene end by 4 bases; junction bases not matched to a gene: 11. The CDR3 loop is CASSVRDGRPYEQYF. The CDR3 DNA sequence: TGTGCCAGCAGCGTCCGGGACGGGAGGCCGTACGAGCAGTACTTC.

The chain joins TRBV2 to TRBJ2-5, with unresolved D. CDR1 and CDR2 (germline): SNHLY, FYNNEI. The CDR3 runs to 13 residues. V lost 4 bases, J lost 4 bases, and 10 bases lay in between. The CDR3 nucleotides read TGTGCCAGCAGTGTGGGCCAGACAGAGACCCAGTACTTC. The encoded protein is CASSVGQTETQYF.

In DNA, the CDR3 is TGCAGCGTCCCAAGGGGGGAGACCCAGTACTTC. It specifies CSVPRGETQYF. V is TRBV29-1 and J is TRBJ2-5; TRBD1 might be the D (6 bases). V shed 6 bases and J shed 5 bases, with 10 bases lying between them. The CDR3 is 11 residues long. CDR1 is SQVTM, CDR2 ANQGSEA, per germline.

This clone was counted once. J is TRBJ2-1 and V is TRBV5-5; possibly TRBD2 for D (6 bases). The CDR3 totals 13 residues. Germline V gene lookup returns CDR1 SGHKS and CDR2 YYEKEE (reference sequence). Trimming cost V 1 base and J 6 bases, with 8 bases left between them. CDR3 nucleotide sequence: TGTGCCAGCAGCTTGATGGAGGGCAATGAGCAGTTCTTC. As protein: CASSLMEGNEQFF.

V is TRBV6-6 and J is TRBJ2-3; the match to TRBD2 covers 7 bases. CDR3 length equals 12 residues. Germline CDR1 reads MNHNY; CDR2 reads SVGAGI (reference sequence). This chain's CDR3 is CGTGGSTDTQYF. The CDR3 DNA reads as TGTGGGACGGGGGGTAGCACAGATACGCAGTATTTT.

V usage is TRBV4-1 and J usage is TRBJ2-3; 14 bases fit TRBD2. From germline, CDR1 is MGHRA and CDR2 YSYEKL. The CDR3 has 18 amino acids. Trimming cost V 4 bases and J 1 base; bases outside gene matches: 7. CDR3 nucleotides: TGCGCCAGCAGCCCCGGGGTGGGACTAGCGGGGGGCACAGATACGCAGTATTTT. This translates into CASSPGVGLAGGTDTQYF.

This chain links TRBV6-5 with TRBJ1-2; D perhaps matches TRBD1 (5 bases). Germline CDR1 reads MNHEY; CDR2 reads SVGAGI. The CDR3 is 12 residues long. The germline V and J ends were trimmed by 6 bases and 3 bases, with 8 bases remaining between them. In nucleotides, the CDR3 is TGTGCCAGCAGGGACACTTACTATGGCTACACCTTC. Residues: CASRDTYYGYTF.

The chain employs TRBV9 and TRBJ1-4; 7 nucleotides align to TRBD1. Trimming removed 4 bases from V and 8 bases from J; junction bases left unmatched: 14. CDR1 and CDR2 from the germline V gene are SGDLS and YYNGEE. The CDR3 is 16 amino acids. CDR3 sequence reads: CASSPSTGTEGEKLFF. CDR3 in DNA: TGTGCCAGCAGCCCATCCACCGGGACAGAGGGCGAAAAACTGTTTTTT.

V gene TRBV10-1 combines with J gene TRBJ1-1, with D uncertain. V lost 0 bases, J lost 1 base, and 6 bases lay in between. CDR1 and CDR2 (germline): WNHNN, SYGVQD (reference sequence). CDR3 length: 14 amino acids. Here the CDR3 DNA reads TGCGCCAGCAGTGAGTCCAGCGAGAACACTGAAGCTTTCTTT. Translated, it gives CASSESSENTEAFF.

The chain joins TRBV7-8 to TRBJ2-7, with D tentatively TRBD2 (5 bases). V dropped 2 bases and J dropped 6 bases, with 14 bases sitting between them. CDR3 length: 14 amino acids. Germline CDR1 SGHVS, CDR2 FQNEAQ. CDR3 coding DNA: TGTGCCAGCAGCTTATACGGGGTTTCGGGCGAGCAGTACTTC. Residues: CASSLYGVSGEQYF.

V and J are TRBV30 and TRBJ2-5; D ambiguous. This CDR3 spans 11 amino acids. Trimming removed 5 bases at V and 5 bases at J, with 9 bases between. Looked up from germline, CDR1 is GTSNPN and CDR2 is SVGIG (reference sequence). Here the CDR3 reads CAWGSLETQYF. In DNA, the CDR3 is TGTGCCTGGGGTAGTTTGGAGACCCAGTACTTC. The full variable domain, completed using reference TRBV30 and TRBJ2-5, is SQTIHQWPATLVQPVGSPLSLECTVEGTSNPNLYWYRQAAGRGLQLLFYSVGIGQISSEVPQNLSASRPQDRQFILSSKKLLLSDSGFYLCAWGSLETQYFGPGTRLLVL.

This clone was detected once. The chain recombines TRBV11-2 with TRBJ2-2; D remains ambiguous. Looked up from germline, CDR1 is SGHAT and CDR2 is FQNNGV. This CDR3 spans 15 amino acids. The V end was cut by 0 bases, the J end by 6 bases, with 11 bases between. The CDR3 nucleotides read TGTGCCAGCAGCTTAGATCTCCGGTTCCCCGGGGAGCTGTTTTTT. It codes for CASSLDLRFPGELFF.

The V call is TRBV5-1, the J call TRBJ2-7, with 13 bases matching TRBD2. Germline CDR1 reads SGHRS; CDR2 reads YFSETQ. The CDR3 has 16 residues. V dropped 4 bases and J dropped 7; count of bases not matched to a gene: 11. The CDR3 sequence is CASSQQTSGGAREQYF. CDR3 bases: TGCGCCAGCAGCCAACAAACTAGCGGGGGGGCTCGGGAGCAGTACTTC.